This T cell receptor (beta chain) is from a study of T cells expressing NK-cell markers. This CDR3 region has 13 residues. From the 5' RACE reads, TCRdb lists one entry per CDR3 protein and no DNA. This sample's table has 150,000 to 200,000 distinct CDR3 sequences. As concerns this clonotype: Antigen specificity is unknown.

Study findings and constraints: Where several donors were concerned, these clonotypes also led the CD3+CD56-NKG2C+ fraction.

This receptor was identified in a man aged 18 to 69 in good health. The genes are TRBV12-3 or TRBV12-4 and TRBJ2-7; TCRdb gives TRBD1 as the D gene, but with no DNA this cannot be confirmed. The sample was blood T cells: a sorted CD56 or NKG2C T cell subset, CD4+ or CD8+ T cells, or bulk PBMC T cells (not recorded which). CDR3 protein: CASSSKRGGEQYF.